This T cell receptor (beta chain) is drawn from a study of T cells in Graves' hyperthyroidism and ophthalmopathy (dated 2019 in TCRdb). For the wider study: TCR V-J signatures able to tell the groups apart were searched for in a discovery cohort of 90 to 100 patients, of whom more than 40 had Graves' ophthalmopathy and some 60 had stable Graves' hyperthyroidism. Prospective prediction of ophthalmopathy was tested in an independent validation cohort consisting of 18 to 20 hyperthyroidism patients and approximately 16 patients who later progressed to ophthalmopathy. After blood sampling, hyperthyroidism patients were treated with methimazole at a starting dose of 30 mg daily, and ophthalmopathy patients were treated with high-dose intravenous methylprednisolone. The paper describes TCR Vbeta CDR3 sequencing of 135 peripheral blood samples, made up of fewer than 50 ophthalmopathy patients, approximately 76 hyperthyroidism patients and 17 progressor patients. The approximately 100 discovery patients were randomly divided into training and test sets at a 7:3 ratio. Thyroid tissue and blood T-cell repertoires from several Graves' hyperthyroidism patients were also compared in the study.

The TCR beta CDR3 regions were amplified from RNA transcripts. The TCR CDR3 was subjected to a first round of RT-PCR using the HTBI primer set and the Qiagen OneStep RT-PCR kit. Libraries were constructed in a second round of multiplex PCR, after which size selection and purification were performed. The libraries were sequenced on an Illumina HiSeq2000 using paired-end 100 bp reads. As for the authors' bioinformatics: SOAPnuke was used to process the raw data, throwing out any read that contained adapters or uncalled bases, had a mean Phred below 15, or lacked an exact constant-primer or identifier match. COPE v1.2.5 was used to merge the high-quality paired reads, and each unique nucleotide sequence was defined as a clonotype. MiTCR v1.1 was used to align clonotypes to the IMGT TRBV, TRBD and TRBJ reference segments. Only V-J combinations with frequency above 0.0001, covering approximately 99% of repertoires, were analysed. A TCS score was defined as the ratio between F50 (clonal expansion) and ExV (chaos), using BLOSUM62-based TCRdist between CDR3 peptides within each V-J. Welch's t-statistics and random forest reduced roughly 500 V-J features to roughly 13, which were used in a naive Bayes classifier (R e1071). Using fastp at Q25 and MiXCR, TCRdb reprocessed the public reads and kept productive beta chains. Rows with one shared CDR3 protein collapse into an entry with the most common genes and DNA. TCRdb's processing, not the study's, gives the V and J calls here. The sample has about 560,000 distinct CDR3 sequences on record, about 45% of them singletons. Of the sample, 8.2% is held by the ten largest clones.

Comment on this clonotype: Its binding antigen is unknown. Per-base quality was not reported, and no clone a single base away is much larger than it.

The CDR3 goes from the cysteine to the phenylalanine over 13 residues. Of all the DNA, just the CDR3 is kept, 39 bases in frame from base 1. The germline V gene yields SGDLS for CDR1 and YYNGEE for CDR2. V and J are truncated by 3 bases and 0 bases respectively, leaving an intervening sequence of 7 bases. Study-wide conclusions, independent of this receptor: In validation, progression to ophthalmopathy was predicted by the model with 55% to 71% sensitivity and under 85% specificity, a median of around 5.9 months before onset. No statistical method was used to fix the sample size in advance, and group allocation was not hidden from the investigators. In cross-validation, a model built on a 13 V-J signature told ophthalmopathy apart from stable hyperthyroidism with 87.88% sensitivity and around 84% specificity, and in testing the same model reached 80%/75%. Most expanded thyroid clonotypes (frequency above 0.001) were also found in blood, which suggests that blood repertoires may mirror thyroid immune responses.

Stable Graves' hyperthyroidism was defined as no progression to ophthalmopathy during 18 months of follow-up. The hyperthyroidism patients were between 18 and 65 years old and newly diagnosed, with a disease duration of less than 2 months. The study excluded patients with uncontrolled infections, other autoimmune diseases, pregnancy or lactation. Diagnoses relied on clinical symptoms, serum thyroxine and TRAb, thyroid ultrasound and orbital computed tomography. Trizol reagent was used to extract total RNA, and RNA quality was then checked on an Agilent 2100 Bioanalyzer. This chain joins TRBV9 to TRBJ2-7; no D segment can be confidently identified. The TCR was taken from a woman aged 18-29 years with Graves' hyperthyroidism. Donor details come from another sample of the same person, matched by shared clones. The sequencing input was peripheral blood or thyroid tissue (not recorded which). The CDR3 amino acid sequence is: CASSGVSSYEQYF. The DNA sequence is TGTGCCAGCAGCGGGGTCAGCTCCTACGAGCAGTACTTC.